Sequencing of this TCR beta chain was carried out in a study of human T cells and chemical hapten exposure. Unmatched junction bases numbered 8, after V lost 6 bases and J lost 1 base. The V gene's germline CDR1 is SGHRS and CDR2 YFSETQ. The CDR3 runs to 15 residues. Indicated time point: patch test 2, 6 weeks after DPC sensitization. The sample's treatment: therapeutic diphenylcyclopropenone sensitization with weekly scalp DPC. A single record per CDR3 protein comes from TCRdb applying MiXCR to the RACE reads. The sample yields a few hundred thousand distinct CDR3 sequences, nearly 6.5% seen once. This chain links TRBV5-1 with TRBJ2-3; 7 bases are a match to TRBD2. Sequences were derived from whole blood, sampled in connection with sensitization to the hapten diphenylcyclopropenone (DPC). This TCR was sampled from a young woman with alopecia areata. Some clones in this sample may be carry-over from other donors' samples. The CDR3 nucleotides are TGCGCCAGCAAAGAAGGGCTAGCGGGCACAGATACGCAGTATTTT. Residues: CASKEGLAGTDTQYF.